A single sample gave rise to the 30 T cell receptor beta chains below, sequenced in a study of blood T cells in healthy people across ages. Through a sample-barcoded 5' primer and a J-beta primer mix, a second PCR was run for roughly 6 to 12 cycles. TCRdb processed the 5' RACE reads anew with MiXCR; each CDR3 protein has one entry. The data hold 1.5 million to 2 million distinct CDR3 sequences, with 49% observed a single time. The sample was blood. These receptors were collected from a woman between 40 and 55 years old in good health.

The V gene is TRBV11-2, the J gene TRBJ2-1, with 16 nucleotides matching TRBD2. This CDR3 spans 23 amino acids. Germline assignment: CDR1 SGHAT and CDR2 FQNNGV. After removal of 2 bases from V and 7 bases from J, the junction contained 23 bases not matched to a gene. As DNA, the CDR3 is TGTGCCAGCAGCTTAAGGGGCCCTACGACAGCAGGGACTAGCGGGGGGGCCCAGAATGAGCAGTTCTTC. Amino acid sequence: CASSLRGPTTAGTSGGAQNEQFF.

This sequence joins TRBV3-1 and TRBJ1-2, with 7 bases matching TRBD1. The length of the CDR3 is 12 residues. Germline lookup yields CDR1 LGHDT and CDR2 YNNKEL (reference sequence). With 8 bases clipped from V and 8 bases from J, the junction kept 8 bases outside the gene matches. The CDR3 loop reads CASEDRPGGYTF. The CDR3, as DNA: TGTGCCAGCGAGGACAGGCCAGGCGGCTACACCTTC.

The chain combines TRBV4-1 with TRBJ1-1, with D perhaps TRBD1 (5 bases). V was shortened by 4 bases and J by 0 bases, with 18 bases between the two germline ends. From germline, CDR1 is MGHRA and CDR2 YSYEKL. This CDR3 has 17 residues. As DNA, the CDR3 is TGCGCCAGCAGCCTCCAACAGCCGGGACCACTGAACACTGAAGCTTTCTTT. Translating it yields CASSLQQPGPLNTEAFF.

In this sample, this clonotype turned up once. The rearrangement uses TRBV29-1 and TRBJ1-2; 7 bases align to TRBD1. Per the germline V gene, CDR1 is SQVTM and CDR2 is ANQGSEA. V lost 5 bases, J lost 4 bases, and 7 bases stayed unmatched. CDR3 length equals 13 residues. CDR3 in amino acids: CSVRQGLSYGYTF. DNA for the CDR3: TGCAGCGTTCGACAGGGACTTAGCTATGGCTACACCTTC.

V and J are TRBV20-1 and TRBJ2-7; weak D call: TRBD1 (5 bases). The CDR3 is 13 amino acids. V was trimmed by 1 base and J by 5 bases, leaving 12 bases between them. Germline loops: CDR1 DFQATT, CDR2 SNEGSKA (reference sequence). CDR3 coding DNA: TGCAGTGCTAGAGCGTTGGGGCGGAACGAGCAGTACTTC. Translating it yields CSARALGRNEQYF.

This chain joins TRBV5-1 and TRBJ2-3, with TRBD2 identical over 8 bases. The CDR3 loop spans 14 amino acids. V trimming: 4 bases; J trimming: 2 bases; junction bases outside the gene matches: 3. Germline assignment: CDR1 SGHRS and CDR2 YFSETQ. As DNA, the CDR3 is TGCGCCAGCAGCGCGACTAGCGTCACAGATACGCAGTATTTT. It yields the protein CASSATSVTDTQYF. Complete variable domain (other parts from reference TRBV5-1 and TRBJ2-3): KAGVTQTPRYLIKTRGQQVTLSCSPISGHRSVSWYQQTPGQGLQFLFEYFSETQRNKGNFPGRFSGRQFSNSRSEMNVSTLELGDSALYLCASSATSVTDTQYFGPGTRLTVL.

This clonotype was detected only once. The chain carries TRBV12-3 or TRBV12-4 and TRBJ2-2, with 7 bases identical to TRBD2. Trimming took 2 bases from V and 6 from J; bases not matched to a gene: 3. The CDR3 is made up of 14 amino acids. The DNA for the CDR3 is TGTGCCAGCAGTTTATATCGGGGGGCCGGGGAGCTGTTTTTT. Residues: CASSLYRGAGELFF.

This clonotype was counted a few times. This rearrangement joins TRBV2 to TRBJ1-5, with D possibly being TRBD1 (6 bases). The CDR3 totals 16 residues. Germline loops: CDR1 SNHLY, CDR2 FYNNEI. V lost 3 bases to trimming and J lost 3 bases, with 15 bases between them. The CDR3 region is CASSEGGRRVNQPQHF. The CDR3 DNA follows: TGTGCCAGCAGTGAGGGGGGCAGGAGGGTCAATCAGCCCCAGCATTTT.

The chain is built from TRBV10-3 and TRBJ2-3; D is perhaps TRBD1 or TRBD2 (6 bases each). Germline CDR1 and CDR2: ENHRY and SYGVKD. This CDR3 is 13 amino acids long. V lost 11 bases and J lost 3, with 15 bases in between. CDR3 in DNA: TGTGCCCTGCGGGGCGGGACAACAGATACGCAGTATTTT. Encoded protein: CALRGGTTDTQYF.

V and J are TRBV7-3 and TRBJ1-5, with a possible D match to TRBD1 (6 bases). V was trimmed by 8 bases and J by 4 bases, leaving 18 bases between them. Germline CDR1 and CDR2: SGHTA and FQGTGA. CDR3 size: 15 residues. In DNA, the CDR3 is TGTGCCAGCGTCCTCTCAGGGGAGTGGAATCAGCCCCAGCATTTT. Protein product: CASVLSGEWNQPQHF.

This clonotype was seen only a few times. This chain uses TRBV28 with TRBJ2-5; no reliable D call. CDR3 length: 13 amino acids. Germline lookup yields CDR1 MDHEN and CDR2 SYDVKM. V was clipped by 4 bases and J by 4 bases, with 10 bases between them. The CDR3 spells CASSYFLGETQYF. In DNA, the CDR3 is TGTGCCAGCAGTTACTTTTTAGGAGAGACCCAGTACTTC.

J is TRBJ2-4 and V is TRBV7-9; 12 bases agree with TRBD1. The V gene's germline CDR1 is SEHNR and CDR2 FQNEAQ (reference sequence). The V gene end was trimmed by 1 base and the J gene end by 9 bases; junction bases not matched to a gene: 4. The CDR3 is made up of 15 amino acids. The CDR3 protein is CASSLGDRGPTIQYF. The CDR3 nucleotides read TGTGCCAGCAGCTTAGGGGACAGGGGGCCAACCATTCAGTACTTC.

The rearrangement joins TRBV20-1 to TRBJ2-1, with D possibly being TRBD2 (5 bases). This CDR3 comprises 18 residues. The germline gives CDR1 DFQATT, CDR2 SNEGSKA (reference sequence). V gave up 1 base and J gave up 0 bases, with 19 bases separating them. CDR3 residues: CSARVLNLRGSSYNEQFF. The DNA of the CDR3 is TGCAGTGCTAGAGTTTTGAACCTCCGGGGTAGCTCCTACAATGAGCAGTTCTTC.

This chain links TRBV10-2 with TRBJ1-4; D is uncertain. The CDR3 covers 16 residues. Germline V CDR1 and CDR2: WSHSY, SAAADI. The V end lost 0 bases, the J end lost 8 bases, and 16 bases lay between the germline ends. As DNA, the CDR3 is TGCGCCAGCAGTGAGTCGTCTTCGTGGTTTTCAGAAAAACTGTTTTTT. This sequence encodes CASSESSSWFSEKLFF.

This clonotype has more than one count but fewer than ten. The chain recombines TRBV6-5 with TRBJ2-5; D is unresolved. CDR1 and CDR2 (germline): MNHEY, SVGAGI. V lost 6 bases and J lost 5, with 13 bases in between. This CDR3 spans 13 amino acids. The CDR3 spells CASSGLYGETQYF. CDR3 nucleotide sequence: TGTGCCAGCAGCGGCCTGTATGGGGAGACCCAGTACTTC.

The sample holds one count of this clonotype. The J gene is TRBJ1-5, the V gene TRBV20-1; D gene ambiguous. The CDR3 consists of 15 residues. Deletions cut 7 bases from V and 0 bases from J, with 16 bases between. The V gene's germline CDR1 is DFQATT and CDR2 SNEGSKA (reference sequence). The CDR3 region is CSVIRREISNQPQHF. CDR3 nucleotide sequence: TGCAGTGTCATTCGGAGGGAGATTAGCAATCAGCCCCAGCATTTT.

This clonotype turned up a few times. Here the CDR3 reads CASSLSRGRVGDEQYF. CDR3 coding DNA: TGCGCCAGCAGCTTGTCGAGGGGGAGAGTGGGGGACGAGCAGTACTTC. The chain recombines TRBV5-1 with TRBJ2-4; tentative D call: TRBD1 (6 bases). The assigned J gene may be wrong: the sequence end matches TRBJ2-7 better. The CDR3 totals 16 residues. The germline V gene encodes CDR1 SGHRS and CDR2 YFSETQ.

V usage is TRBV14 and J usage is TRBJ2-4; no reliable D call. Germline CDR1 SGHDN, CDR2 FVKESK. V was pared by 0 bases and J by 10 bases, with 10 bases between. The CDR3 has 13 amino acids. The CDR3 DNA reads as TGTGCCAGCAGCCAAGATCGAGCCGGAATTCAGTACTTC. The encoded protein is CASSQDRAGIQYF.

The count of this clonotype is one. J is TRBJ2-4 and V is TRBV7-2; tentative D call: TRBD2 (5 bases). The CDR3 has 13 residues. Trimming pared 3 bases from V and 5 bases from J, leaving 8 bases between. CDR1 is SGHTA and CDR2 is FQGNSA in the germline V gene. CDR3: CASSFVSENIQYF. DNA of the CDR3: TGTGCCAGCAGCTTTGTTAGCGAAAACATTCAGTACTTC.

This clonotype has more than one count but fewer than ten. The CDR3 is CASSQEAGGTDTQYF. As DNA, the CDR3 is TGTGCCAGCAGCCAAGAGGCGGGGGGCACAGATACGCAGTATTTT. The chain employs TRBV4-2 and TRBJ2-3; 7 positions match TRBD2. This CDR3 has 15 amino acids. Germline values: CDR1 LGHNA, CDR2 YNFKEQ. The V segment lost 0 bases and the J segment 1 base; nucleotides outside the gene matches: 1.

DNA of the CDR3: TGTGCCAGCAGATATCAGGGGATGTGGACAGATACGCAGTATTTT. This codes for CASRYQGMWTDTQYF. The rearrangement uses TRBV25-1 and TRBJ2-3, with D maybe TRBD1 (6 bases). The CDR3 is 15 amino acids. V was shortened by 6 bases and J by 3 bases, with 16 bases between the two germline ends. The germline CDR1 and CDR2 sequences are MGHDK and SYGVNS.

The V gene is TRBV20-1, the J gene TRBJ1-1; no clear D gene. Germline V lookup: CDR1 DFQATT, CDR2 SNEGSKA (reference sequence). Between the trimmed V and J ends, which lost 7 bases and 10 bases, there was a span of 13 bases. CDR3 length equals 10 residues. This CDR3 is CSVSRDGAFF. The CDR3 bases are TGCAGTGTCTCTAGAGACGGAGCTTTCTTT.

V is TRBV7-9 and J is TRBJ1-2; 11 bases align to TRBD1. Germline trimming cut 3 bases from V and 7 bases from J; bases unmatched to any gene: 4. Germline CDR1 and CDR2: SEHNR and FQNEAQ (reference sequence). The CDR3 loop spans 14 amino acids. The CDR3, as DNA: TGTGCCAGCAGCTTGGGACAGGGGGGAATTGGCTACACCTTC. This sequence encodes CASSLGQGGIGYTF.

This clonotype has ten or more counts. The junction shows a germline mismatch at one end, possibly a read error. The chain is built from TRBV5-1 and TRBJ1-5, with 10 bases identical to TRBD1. The CDR3 runs to 14 residues. Germline V gene lookup returns CDR1 SGHRS and CDR2 YFSETQ. CDR3 DNA sequence: TGTGCCAGCAGCCCGGGACAGGGGAATCAGCCCCAGCATTTT. Translating it yields CASSPGQGNQPQHF.

This chain links TRBV12-3 or TRBV12-4 with TRBJ2-5, with D unclear. The last part of the DNA fits TRBJ2-7 better; the J call may be wrong. This CDR3 region has 14 residues. The CDR3 spells CASSLRTVIVEQYF. CDR3 nucleotide sequence: TGTGCCAGCAGTTTGCGAACAGTAATCGTCGAGCAGTACTTC.

The V call is TRBV6-5, the J call TRBJ2-1; D not certain. Germline CDR1 is MNHEY and CDR2 is SVGAGI. The CDR3 extends over 12 amino acids. V was shortened by 6 bases and J by 9 bases, with 12 bases between the two germline ends. The CDR3: CASSPFWGEQFF. CDR3 in DNA: TGTGCCAGCAGCCCCTTTTGGGGTGAGCAGTTCTTC.

J is TRBJ2-7 and V is TRBV7-2; D not certain. CDR1 and CDR2 from the germline V gene are SGHTA and FQGNSA. There are 13 residues in the CDR3. The V gene lost 2 bases and the J gene lost 4 bases, with 9 bases spanning the gap. DNA of the CDR3: TGTGCCAGCAGCTTATACAGTGATTACGAGCAGTACTTC. It codes for CASSLYSDYEQYF.

The chain has TRBV6-5 and TRBJ2-3; the D gene could be TRBD1 or TRBD2 (5 bases each). Trimming cost V 5 bases and J 0 bases, with 12 bases left between them. There are 15 residues in the CDR3. Germline V CDR1 and CDR2: MNHEY, SVGAGI. CDR3 sequence: CASSTLGRSTDTQYF. The DNA of the CDR3 is TGTGCCAGCAGTACCTTGGGACGGAGCACAGATACGCAGTATTTT.

This clonotype was recorded only once. The rearrangement links TRBV4-1 to TRBJ1-5, with a weak D call TRBD1 (6 bases). The CDR3 loop spans 15 amino acids. The germline V gene encodes CDR1 MGHRA and CDR2 YSYEKL. V was shortened by 4 bases and J by 6 bases, with 16 bases between the two germline ends. CDR3: CASSPVGGLGQPQHF. The CDR3 DNA reads TGCGCCAGCAGCCCGGTCGGGGGGCTAGGTCAGCCCCAGCATTTT.

V and J are TRBV4-3 and TRBJ1-6; tentatively, D is TRBD1 (5 bases). The V gene's germline CDR1 is LGHNA and CDR2 YSLEER. Deletions cut 1 base from V and 3 bases from J, with 7 bases between. This CDR3 has 15 amino acids. CDR3 protein: CASSQVGLYNSPLHF. CDR3 sequence (DNA): TGCGCCAGCAGCCAAGTGGGACTCTATAATTCACCCCTCCACTTT.